This T cell receptor beta chain was sequenced in a study of Tregs in tolerant kidney transplant recipients. Note on this clone: The antigen is undetermined.

The germline V gene encodes CDR1 SGHNT and CDR2 YYREEE (reference sequence). The CDR3 is 13 amino acids. J gave up 7 bases and V 4 bases, and 4 bases lay outside the gene matches. General observations from the study: Activated donor B cell expansion appeared to reveal the most relevant donor-specific TCRbeta repertoire. No direct test of biological reproducibility was done here.

Measured with immunoSEQ multiplex PCR; TCRdb has only the in-frame clones, and not every one. The table has 110,000 or so clones, roughly 93% seen once. This sequence originates from a human donor in good health. The material sequenced was CD4+ T cells from blood. This rearrangement joins TRBV5-4 to TRBJ2-2; TRBD1 matches 7 bases. The CDR3 DNA is TGTGCCAGCAGCCAGGGGGTGGTCGGGGAGCTGTTTTTT. As protein: CASSQGVVGELFF.